This entry lists 10 T cell receptor beta chains sequenced from one sample in a study of blood T cell repertoires in COVID-19. Produced via immunoSEQ multiplex PCR; TCRdb's table is partial and in-frame only. The sample has roughly 250,000 clones, around 89% seen once. Sequenced input: PBMCs or T cells enriched from blood (not recorded which). The receptors derive from a woman aged 40 to 50 with acute COVID-19.

The chain uses TRBV19 and TRBJ2-2; weak D call: TRBD1 (5 bases). Trimming cost V 7 bases and J 4 bases, with 7 bases left between them. The CDR3 has 12 amino acids. The germline V gene has CDR1 LNHDA and CDR2 SQIVND (reference sequence). The CDR3 DNA reads as TGTGCCAGTAAGGACACCACCGGGGAGCTGTTTTTT. This sequence encodes CASKDTTGELFF.

The chain uses TRBV10-3 and TRBJ1-3; maybe TRBD1 (5 bases). Germline lookup yields CDR1 ENHRY and CDR2 SYGVKD. The CDR3 consists of 14 residues. V was clipped by 10 bases and J by 5 bases, with 18 bases between them. CDR3 sequence reads: CATYKEGSRNTIYF. CDR3 nucleotide sequence: TGTGCCACCTACAAGGAGGGGTCACGAAACACCATATATTTT.

The rearrangement links TRBV18 to TRBJ2-6; 7 bases line up with TRBD1. The length of the CDR3 is 16 residues. J lost 0 bases, V lost 3 bases, and 2 bases had no gene match. CDR1 and CDR2 (germline): KGHSH, LQKENI. CDR3: CASSPRDSSGANVLTF. The CDR3, as DNA: TGTGCCAGCTCACCGAGGGACAGCTCTGGGGCCAACGTCCTGACTTTC.

This chain uses TRBV5-4 with TRBJ2-5, with 11 bases that match TRBD2. The CDR3 covers 15 residues. V dropped 0 bases and J dropped 3; count of bases not matched to a gene: 1. Germline V gene lookup returns CDR1 SGHNT and CDR2 YYREEE (reference sequence). The CDR3 sequence: CASSLVLAGEETQYF. The DNA for the CDR3 is TGTGCCAGCAGCTTGGTACTAGCGGGAGAAGAGACCCAGTACTTC.

This rearrangement joins TRBV3-1 (or the pseudogene TRBV3-2) to TRBJ2-1; the D is unclear. The CDR3 is 15 amino acids. V was trimmed by 1 base and J by 7 bases, leaving 14 bases between them. In germline, CDR1 is LGHDT, CDR2 YNNKEL (reference sequence). The CDR3 sequence: CASSQGPITGNEQFF. The CDR3 bases are TGTGCCAGCAGCCAAGGGCCAATAACCGGGAATGAGCAGTTCTTC.

The V and J genes are TRBV7-8 and TRBJ2-7; unclear D gene. The CDR3 consists of 13 residues. CDR1 is SGHVS and CDR2 is FQNEAQ in the germline V gene. The ends were cut back, 5 bases at V and 6 bases at J, with 14 bases in the middle. The CDR3 DNA reads TGTGCCAGCAGCCCCAGTGGTCGTTTCGAGCAGTACTTC. As protein: CASSPSGRFEQYF.

The chain's CDR3 is CASSQDQGSALYNEQFF. The CDR3 DNA sequence: TGTGCCAGCAGCCAAGATCAGGGCTCGGCCCTTTACAATGAGCAGTTCTTC. V and J are TRBV3-1 (or the pseudogene TRBV3-2) and TRBJ2-1; the D gene is possibly TRBD1 (5 bases). This CDR3 contains 17 residues. Per the germline V gene, CDR1 is LGHDT and CDR2 is YNNKEL (reference sequence). The V gene lost 0 bases and the J gene lost 4 bases, with 16 bases spanning the gap.

The chain links TRBV19 to TRBJ2-4, with D unclear. The V end lost 3 bases, the J end lost 0 bases, and 12 bases lay between the germline ends. CDR1 LNHDA and CDR2 SQIVND come from the germline V gene (reference sequence). This CDR3 is built from 16 residues. The CDR3 spells CASSISAVLAKNIQYF. As DNA, the CDR3 is TGTGCCAGTAGTATCTCGGCGGTACTAGCCAAAAACATTCAGTACTTC. Full variable domain (rest looked up from reference TRBV19 and TRBJ2-4): DGGITQSPKYLFRKEGQNVTLSCEQNLNHDAMYWYRQDPGQGLRLIYYSQIVNDFQKGDIAEGYSVSREKKESFPLTVTSAQKNPTAFYLCASSISAVLAKNIQYFGAGTRLSVL.

This clone was detected only once. V usage is TRBV18 and J usage is TRBJ2-3, with no clear D. Germline loops: CDR1 KGHSH, CDR2 LQKENI. The CDR3 sequence is 14 residues long. The V end lost 1 base, the J end lost 4 bases, and 9 bases lay between the germline ends. CDR3 DNA sequence: TGTGCCAGCTCACCACGAGGAACCCCAGATACGCAGTATTTT. Translated: CASSPRGTPDTQYF.

The rearrangement uses TRBV2 and TRBJ1-5; 7 bases are a match to TRBD1. The CDR3 contains 15 residues. V lost 6 bases, J lost 5 bases, and 10 bases stayed unmatched. Germline V gene sequence: CDR1 SNHLY, CDR2 FYNNEI. Written as DNA, the CDR3 is TGTGCCAGCAGAACCGGGACAGAACGATATCAGCCCCAGCATTTT. Translation: CASRTGTERYQPQHF.